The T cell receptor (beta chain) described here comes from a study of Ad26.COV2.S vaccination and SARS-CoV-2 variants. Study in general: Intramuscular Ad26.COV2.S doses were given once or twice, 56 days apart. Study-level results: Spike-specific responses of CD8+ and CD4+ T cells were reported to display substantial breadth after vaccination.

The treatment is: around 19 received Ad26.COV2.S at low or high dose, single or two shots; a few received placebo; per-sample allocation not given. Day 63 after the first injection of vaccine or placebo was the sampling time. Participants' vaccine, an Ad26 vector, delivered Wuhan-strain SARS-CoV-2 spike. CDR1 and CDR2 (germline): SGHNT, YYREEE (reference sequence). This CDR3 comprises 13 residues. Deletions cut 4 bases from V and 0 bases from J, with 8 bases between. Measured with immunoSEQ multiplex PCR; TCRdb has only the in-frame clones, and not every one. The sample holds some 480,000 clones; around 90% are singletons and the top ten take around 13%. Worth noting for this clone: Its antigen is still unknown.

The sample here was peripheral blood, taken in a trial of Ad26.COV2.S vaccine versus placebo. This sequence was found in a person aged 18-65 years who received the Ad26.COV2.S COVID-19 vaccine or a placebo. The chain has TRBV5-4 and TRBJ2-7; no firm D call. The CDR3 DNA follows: TGTGCCAGCAGCGTAGGAAGCTCCTACGAGCAGTACTTC. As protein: CASSVGSSYEQYF.